This T cell receptor (beta chain) was sequenced for a study of early T cells in non-severe SARS-CoV-2 infection. The V gene's germline CDR1 is DFQATT and CDR2 SNEGSKA (reference sequence). The CDR3 consists of 15 residues. V dropped 6 bases and J dropped 5; count of bases not matched to a gene: 13. This clonotype was seen at least ten times. MiXCR, run by TCRdb on the 5' RACE reads, gives a single entry per CDR3 protein. This repertoire shows about 50,000 distinct CDR3 sequences, around 6% found once; its top ten account for 2.8%. The J gene is TRBJ2-5, the V gene TRBV20-1; TRBD1 matches 9 bases. The sample was whole blood, taken at baseline. The source is an adult who was a healthcare worker with PCR-confirmed SARS-CoV-2 infection or an uninfected control (not recorded which). The CDR3 DNA is TGCAGTGCAACCGGGACAGGGCCCGCCAAGGAGACCCAGTACTTC. As protein: CSATGTGPAKETQYF.